These 10 T cell receptor beta chains came from one sample sequenced in a study of T cell responses to AZD1222 COVID-19 vaccine (dated by TCRdb to about 2021). The library was built by means of the immunoSEQ multiplex PCR assay. The immuneACCESS repertoire file appears here via TCRdb, limited to in-frame rearrangements. These files lack a portion of the clones; in checked studies, under half of the deficit traces to unresolved V genes, and the cause of the others is not known. A total of 130,000 or so clones appear in this sample, roughly 90% of them only once. The ten largest clones represent 6.3% of the sample. Read against the paper, the sample's time point label means: baseline before first vaccination. The sequencing here drew on peripheral blood, taken on day 0 of AZD1222 vaccination. Receptor source: an adult in good health.

The chain couples TRBV6-5 to TRBJ1-5; D is uncertain. Trimming removed 8 bases from V and 2 bases from J, with 10 bases in between. This CDR3 comprises 13 residues. Germline CDR1 reads MNHEY; CDR2 reads SVGAGI. CDR3 nucleotide sequence: TGTGCCAGCTCGGCTTCCGGCAATCAGCCCCAGCATTTT. This gives the protein CASSASGNQPQHF.

J is TRBJ2-1 and V is TRBV11-2, with D uncertain. The germline CDR1 and CDR2 sequences are SGHAT and FQNNGV. The CDR3 loop spans 14 amino acids. V shed 3 bases and J shed 8 bases, with 14 bases lying between them. CDR3 amino acids: CASSFQSSVDEQFF. In DNA form, the CDR3 reads TGTGCCAGCAGCTTCCAAAGCAGCGTCGATGAGCAGTTCTTC.

The chain is built from TRBV18 and TRBJ1-1; D is perhaps TRBD1 (5 bases). The CDR3 extends over 16 amino acids. Germline V gene sequence: CDR1 KGHSH, CDR2 LQKENI. Trimming took 4 bases from V and 1 from J, leaving 16 bases between them. In DNA, the CDR3 is TGTGCCAGCTCACAATCCCAGGGTCCAACGAACACTGAAGCTTTCTTT. Protein sequence: CASSQSQGPTNTEAFF.

CDR3 amino acids: CASSSGDRGLGGYQETQYF. Here the CDR3 DNA reads TGTGCCAGCAGCTCAGGGGACAGGGGGCTGGGAGGGTACCAAGAGACCCAGTACTTC. The V gene is TRBV5-5, the J gene TRBJ2-5; 12 nucleotides align to TRBD1. Germline CDR1 and CDR2: SGHKS and YYEKEE (reference sequence). The CDR3 runs to 19 residues. The V gene end was trimmed by 3 bases and the J gene end by 0 bases; junction bases not matched to a gene: 12.

V and J are TRBV27 and TRBJ2-7; D gene uncertain. The CDR3 runs 11 residues. Germline V gene data show CDR1 as MNHEY and CDR2 as SMNVEV (reference sequence). V lost 6 bases to trimming and J lost 2 bases, with 5 bases between them. The CDR3 sequence is CASRDAYEQYF. The CDR3 DNA reads TGTGCCAGCAGGGATGCCTACGAGCAGTACTTC.

The chain uses TRBV29-1 and TRBJ1-5, with a tentative D call TRBD1 (5 bases). Deletions cut 4 bases from V and 2 bases from J, with 9 bases between. The CDR3 has 13 residues. In germline, CDR1 is SQVTM, CDR2 ANQGSEA. CDR3 sequence (DNA): TGCAGCGTTGGGGGGGGTGGCAATCAGCCCCAGCATTTT. This encodes CSVGGGGNQPQHF. The whole variable domain, filled in from reference TRBV29-1 and TRBJ1-5, reads SAVISQKPSRDICQRGTSLTIQCQVDSQVTMMFWYRQQPGQSLTLIATANQGSEATYESGFVIDKFPISRPNLTFSTLTVSNMSPEDSSIYLCSVGGGGNQPQHFGDGTRLSIL.

This sequence joins TRBV5-1 and TRBJ2-4; D possibly corresponds to TRBD1 (6 bases). The V end lost 4 bases, the J end lost 4 bases, and 15 bases lay between the germline ends. The CDR3 covers 15 residues. CDR1 and CDR2 from the germline V gene are SGHRS and YFSETQ. The CDR3 bases are TGCGCCAGCAGCCTAGGAAGGACAGCGAAAAACATTCAGTACTTC. Its translation: CASSLGRTAKNIQYF.

V and J are TRBV19 and TRBJ1-3, with a possible D match to TRBD1 (6 bases). CDR3 length: 15 residues. The germline V gene encodes CDR1 LNHDA and CDR2 SQIVND (reference sequence). Trimming removed 3 bases from V and 4 bases from J, with 13 bases in between. The CDR3 region is CASSIRGGLGNTIYF. For the CDR3, the DNA is TGTGCCAGTAGTATCCGAGGGGGTCTCGGAAACACCATATATTTT.

The V and J genes are TRBV11-3 and TRBJ2-2, with a possible D match to TRBD2 (5 bases). The CDR3 contains 12 residues. Germline CDR1 is SGHNT and CDR2 is YENEEA. V was shortened by 5 bases and J by 6 bases, with 7 bases between the two germline ends. This chain's CDR3 is CASSKRAGELFF. In DNA, the CDR3 is TGTGCCAGCAGCAAGAGGGCCGGGGAGCTGTTTTTT.

The J gene is TRBJ1-2, the V gene TRBV3-1 (or the pseudogene TRBV3-2); D is uncertain. CDR1 and CDR2 (germline): LGHDT, YNNKEL (reference sequence). The length of the CDR3 is 11 residues. Trimming stripped 4 bases from V and 4 bases from J, with 4 bases between. CDR3 bases: TGTGCCAGCAGCCTCCCCTATGGCTACACCTTC. Its protein is CASSLPYGYTF.